A single sample gave rise to the 25 T cell receptor beta chains below, sequenced in a study of a mutant IDH1 vaccine in newly diagnosed glioma (dated by TCRdb to 2020 to 2023). To prepare the library, the immunoSEQ multiplex PCR assay was applied. Entries here come from immuneACCESS through TCRdb and include only in-frame sequences with V and J called. Some clones fail to appear in such tables; in the studies checked, an unresolved V gene covers under half of the shortfall, and the cause of the remainder is unknown. This sample gives tens of thousands of clones in total; roughly 90% of them show up just once. In total, the top ten clones hold roughly 1.5% of the sample. The antigens of these receptors remain unknown. Explained via the paper, the time point label denotes: week 35, safety follow-up. Each vaccine dose was 300 ug of a 20-mer mutant IDH1 peptide in Montanide, given subcutaneously with topical imiquimod.

Sample: PBMCs, taken from a glioma patient whose treatment included an IDH1 peptide vaccine. The receptors originated from a middle-aged man with glioma.

V usage is TRBV14 and J usage is TRBJ1-2, with D possibly TRBD1 on 6 matching bases. V gave up 2 bases and J gave up 8 bases, with 21 bases separating them. Per the germline V gene, CDR1 is SGHDN and CDR2 is FVKESK. This CDR3 spans 16 amino acids. CDR3 loop: CASSQIRDTLLGGYTF. The CDR3 region has the DNA TGTGCCAGCAGCCAAATCCGGGACACGTTACTGGGGGGCTACACCTTC.

This chain links TRBV14 with TRBJ2-5; tentatively, D is TRBD1 or TRBD2 (5 bases each). The CDR3 contains 15 residues. The V gene lost 4 bases and the J gene lost 5 bases, with 17 bases spanning the gap. Germline values: CDR1 SGHDN, CDR2 FVKESK. The CDR3 DNA sequence: TGTGCCAGCAGCCCCTCCAGAACTGGGGGTGAGACCCAGTACTTC. Translating gives CASSPSRTGGETQYF.

The V gene is TRBV27, the J gene TRBJ1-1, with TRBD1 matching 8 bases. Trimming took 4 bases from V and 1 from J; bases not matched to a gene: 2. CDR3 length: 14 amino acids. CDR1 is MNHEY and CDR2 is SMNVEV in the germline V gene (reference sequence). The CDR3 DNA reads as TGTGCCAGCAGTTCGGACAGGGCGAACACTGAAGCTTTCTTT. This sequence encodes CASSSDRANTEAFF.

The rearrangement uses TRBV6-4 and TRBJ1-1; D unresolved. V was clipped by 2 bases and J by 2 bases, with 6 bases between them. Per the germline V gene, CDR1 is MRHNA and CDR2 is SNTAGT. This CDR3 is built from 13 residues. The CDR3 reads CASSDRENTEAFF. The CDR3 DNA follows: TGTGCCAGCAGTGACCGAGAAAACACTGAAGCTTTCTTT.

This chain's CDR3 is CASSLGDLYEQYF. CDR3 DNA sequence: TGTGCCAGCAGCCTGGGGGACCTCTACGAGCAGTACTTC. V and J are TRBV5-6 and TRBJ2-7, with D perhaps matching TRBD1 or TRBD2 (5 bases each). This CDR3 has 13 amino acids. Trimming removed 4 bases from V and 3 bases from J, with 11 bases in between. CDR1 and CDR2 from the germline V gene are SGHDT and YYEEEE.

This clone was seen just once. The chain employs TRBV12-2 and TRBJ2-7; TRBD2, the table's D call, was not compared with the DNA. TRBV12-2 is reported as a pseudogene. The CDR3 consists of 18 residues. DNA for the CDR3: TGTGCAAGTCGCTTAGGGACTAGCGGGAGGTCGAGCTCCTACGAGCAGTACTTC. It is translated as CASRLGTSGRSSSYEQYF.

J is TRBJ2-2 and V is TRBV29-1; no clear D. Germline V gene lookup returns CDR1 SQVTM and CDR2 ANQGSEA. V dropped 1 base and J dropped 4 bases, with 7 bases sitting between them. CDR3 length equals 13 residues. CDR3 amino acids: CSVEVVGTGELFF. CDR3 coding DNA: TGCAGCGTTGAAGTAGTGGGCACCGGGGAGCTGTTTTTT.

The genes are TRBV13 and TRBJ2-2, with D unclear. In germline, CDR1 is PRHDT, CDR2 FYEKMQ (reference sequence). Trimming removed 5 bases from V and 6 bases from J, with 13 bases in between. CDR3 length equals 14 residues. The CDR3: CASSLLRVAGELFF. The CDR3 nucleotides read TGTGCCAGCAGCCTCCTCCGGGTCGCCGGGGAGCTGTTTTTT. Variable domain in full (rest from reference TRBV13 and TRBJ2-2): AAGVIQSPRHLIKEKRETATLKCYPIPRHDTVYWYQQGPGQDPQFLISFYEKMQSDKGSIPDRFSAQQFSDYHSELNMSSLELGDSALYFCASSLLRVAGELFFGEGSRLTVL.

This chain uses TRBV14 with TRBJ2-6, with D perhaps TRBD2 (5 bases). V shed 3 bases and J shed 4 bases, with 7 bases lying between them. The germline V gene has CDR1 SGHDN and CDR2 FVKESK. CDR3 size: 14 residues. The DNA for the CDR3 is TGTGCCAGCAGCCACCGGGGAGGGGCCAACGTCCTGACTTTC. It translates to CASSHRGGANVLTF.

This clone was detected only once. The V gene is TRBV6-5, the J gene TRBJ1-4; D gene ambiguous. The CDR3 consists of 14 residues. Trimming stripped 7 bases from V and 11 bases from J, with 20 bases between. From germline, CDR1 is MNHEY and CDR2 SVGAGI. DNA for the CDR3: TGTGCCAGCAACGCGGGTCCCAGTCAAAAGAAACTGTTTTTT. Its translation: CASNAGPSQKKLFF.

The chain joins TRBV5-1 to TRBJ2-1; 9 bases fit TRBD2. The CDR3 length is 16 residues. Germline V gene lookup returns CDR1 SGHRS and CDR2 YFSETQ. With V trimmed by 3 bases and J by 1 base, 5 bases remained unmatched. Written as DNA, the CDR3 is TGCGCCAGCAGCTCTGGGACTAGCCGATCCTACAATGAGCAGTTCTTC. Translation: CASSSGTSRSYNEQFF. Based on the CDR3 plus reference TRBV5-1 and TRBJ2-1, the full variable domain is KAGVTQTPRYLIKTRGQQVTLSCSPISGHRSVSWYQQTPGQGLQFLFEYFSETQRNKGNFPGRFSGRQFSNSRSEMNVSTLELGDSALYLCASSSGTSRSYNEQFFGPGTRLTVL.

The rearrangement joins TRBV5-1 to TRBJ2-3; possible D gene TRBD2, 6 bases. The CDR3 sequence is 17 residues long. Trimming cost V 1 base and J 3 bases, with 18 bases left between them. The germline V gene encodes CDR1 SGHRS and CDR2 YFSETQ. The CDR3 spells CASSLSGVGLATDTQYF. In nucleotides, the CDR3 is TGCGCCAGCAGCTTGTCGGGAGTAGGTTTGGCTACAGATACGCAGTATTTT.

The V and J genes are TRBV11-2 and TRBJ2-1, with D uncertain. CDR1 SGHAT and CDR2 FQNNGV come from the germline V gene. Trimming removed 2 bases from V and 1 base from J, with 12 bases in between. The length of the CDR3 is 16 residues. Here the CDR3 reads CASSLSRRRSYNEQFF. The CDR3 DNA reads as TGTGCCAGCAGCTTAAGTAGGCGCCGATCCTACAATGAGCAGTTCTTC.

This sequence joins TRBV4-1 and TRBJ2-3; D unclear. CDR3 size: 14 residues. In germline, CDR1 is MGHRA, CDR2 YSYEKL. V was shortened by 0 bases and J by 2 bases, with 6 bases between the two germline ends. The CDR3 region is CASSQDLNTDTQYF. The CDR3 coding sequence is TGCGCCAGCAGCCAAGATCTGAACACAGATACGCAGTATTTT.

V usage is TRBV28 and J usage is TRBJ1-2; D gene uncertain. From germline, CDR1 is MDHEN and CDR2 SYDVKM. Trimming left V 2 bases short and J 8 bases short, with 15 bases between. The CDR3 covers 14 residues. CDR3 DNA: TGTGCCAGCAGTTTAGCAGGATCCCAGATGGGCTACACCTTC. As protein: CASSLAGSQMGYTF.

This chain joins TRBV29-1 and TRBJ2-1, with TRBD1 matching 7 bases. The germline V gene encodes CDR1 SQVTM and CDR2 ANQGSEA. The CDR3 is 14 residues long. V lost 7 bases to trimming and J lost 2 bases; unmatched junction nucleotides: 8. The CDR3 bases are TGCAGCGGGATACCGGGACAGCCCTACAATGAGCAGTTCTTC. Protein sequence: CSGIPGQPYNEQFF.

V usage is TRBV27 and J usage is TRBJ2-5, with 9 bases matching TRBD1. This CDR3 has 15 amino acids. CDR1 and CDR2 (germline): MNHEY, SMNVEV (reference sequence). Trimming removed 4 bases from V and 1 base from J; junction bases left unmatched: 4. The CDR3 nucleotides read TGTGCCAGCAGTTCCTACAGGGGGCGCCAAGAGACCCAGTACTTC. It yields the protein CASSSYRGRQETQYF.

The chain links TRBV18 to TRBJ2-5, with 9 bases aligning to TRBD2. J lost 2 bases, V lost 6 bases, and 10 bases had no gene match. The CDR3 loop spans 16 amino acids. The germline V gene has CDR1 KGHSH and CDR2 LQKENI. CDR3 sequence: CASSDSSGSGQETQYF. The CDR3 DNA reads as TGTGCCAGCTCGGACAGTAGCGGGAGCGGTCAAGAGACCCAGTACTTC.

The gene calls are TRBV2 and TRBJ2-2; D may be TRBD1 or TRBD2 (6 bases each). The length of the CDR3 is 14 residues. The germline V gene encodes CDR1 SNHLY and CDR2 FYNNEI. V was pared by 6 bases and J by 1 base, with 9 bases between. CDR3 nucleotide sequence: TGTGCCAGCAGCGCGGGACAGAACACCGGGGAGCTGTTTTTT. Residues: CASSAGQNTGELFF.

This sequence joins TRBV7-2 and TRBJ2-7; weak D call: TRBD1 (6 bases). From germline, CDR1 is SGHTA and CDR2 FQGNSA. The CDR3 covers 13 residues. The V gene lost 4 bases and the J gene lost 3 bases, with 10 bases spanning the gap. DNA of the CDR3: TGTGCCAGCAGCTCTGGACAGCTCTACGAGCAGTACTTC. Translating it yields CASSSGQLYEQYF.

In DNA form, the CDR3 reads TGTGCCAGCAGAACTGGACAGGGCGCTAACTATGGCTACACCTTC. Translated: CASRTGQGANYGYTF. This chain joins TRBV6-5 and TRBJ1-2, with 8 nucleotides matching TRBD1. There are 15 residues in the CDR3. Germline V gene lookup returns CDR1 MNHEY and CDR2 SVGAGI. With 6 bases clipped from V and 0 bases from J, the junction kept 6 bases outside the gene matches.

V is TRBV27 and J is TRBJ2-7; D is unresolved. V lost 1 base, J lost 1 base, and 5 bases lay in between. The V gene's germline CDR1 is MNHEY and CDR2 SMNVEV (reference sequence). The CDR3 is made up of 13 amino acids. The CDR3 DNA reads TGTGCCAGCAGTTTATTTAAATCCTACGAGCAGTACTTC. It yields the protein CASSLFKSYEQYF.

The V call is TRBV14, the J call TRBJ2-7; 10 nucleotides agree with TRBD1. V gave up 5 bases and J gave up 6 bases; unmatched junction bases: 13. The CDR3 extends over 16 amino acids. CDR1 and CDR2 (germline): SGHDN, FVKESK. The DNA for the CDR3 is TGTGCCAGCAGCTTTTACCCGGGACAGGGGTCGGTCGAGCAGTACTTC. Translated: CASSFYPGQGSVEQYF.

The V and J genes are TRBV11-2 and TRBJ2-2; 13 nucleotides align to TRBD2. The junction had 6 bases not matched to a gene; V was cut back by 5 bases and J by 6 bases. CDR3 size: 16 residues. Germline values: CDR1 SGHAT, CDR2 FQNNGV. CDR3 nucleotides: TGTGCCAGCAGCCAAGGACTAGCGGGAGCATCCGGGGAGCTGTTTTTT. Amino acid sequence: CASSQGLAGASGELFF.

J is TRBJ2-1 and V is TRBV20-1; 8 positions match TRBD1. The CDR3 extends over 11 amino acids. Per germline, CDR1 DFQATT and CDR2 SNEGSKA (reference sequence). Losses at the gene ends were 6 bases for V and 9 bases for J; bases not matched to a gene: 4. As DNA, the CDR3 is TGCAGTGCCCCGGACAGGGTTGAGCAGTTCTTC. Protein sequence: CSAPDRVEQFF.